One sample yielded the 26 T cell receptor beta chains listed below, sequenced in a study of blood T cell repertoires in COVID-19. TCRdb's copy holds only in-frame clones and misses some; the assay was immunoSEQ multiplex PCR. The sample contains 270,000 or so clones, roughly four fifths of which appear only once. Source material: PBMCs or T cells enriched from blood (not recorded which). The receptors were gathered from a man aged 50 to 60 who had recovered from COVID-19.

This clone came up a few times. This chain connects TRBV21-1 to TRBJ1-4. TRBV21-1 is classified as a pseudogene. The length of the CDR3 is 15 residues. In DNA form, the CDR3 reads TGTGCCAGCAGCAACCCTGGGGGGGTAGAGGAAAAACTGTTTTTT. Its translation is CASSNPGGVEEKLFF.

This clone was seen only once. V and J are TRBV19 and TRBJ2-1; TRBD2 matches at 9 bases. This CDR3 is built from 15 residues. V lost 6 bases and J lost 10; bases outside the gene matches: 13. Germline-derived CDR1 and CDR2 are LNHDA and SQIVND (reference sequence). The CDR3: CASRPTGGGAGEQFF. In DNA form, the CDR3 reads TGTGCCAGTAGGCCGACCGGCGGGGGGGCCGGGGAGCAGTTCTTC.

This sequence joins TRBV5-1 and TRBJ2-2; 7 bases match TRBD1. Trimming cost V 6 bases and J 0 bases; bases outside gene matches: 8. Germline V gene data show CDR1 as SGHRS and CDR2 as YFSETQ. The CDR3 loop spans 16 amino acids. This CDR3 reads CASKLGQGANTGELFF. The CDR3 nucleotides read TGCGCCAGCAAACTCGGGCAGGGGGCGAACACCGGGGAGCTGTTTTTT. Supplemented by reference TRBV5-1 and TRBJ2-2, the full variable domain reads KAGVTQTPRYLIKTRGQQVTLSCSPISGHRSVSWYQQTPGQGLQFLFEYFSETQRNKGNFPGRFSGRQFSNSRSEMNVSTLELGDSALYLCASKLGQGANTGELFFGEGSRLTVL.

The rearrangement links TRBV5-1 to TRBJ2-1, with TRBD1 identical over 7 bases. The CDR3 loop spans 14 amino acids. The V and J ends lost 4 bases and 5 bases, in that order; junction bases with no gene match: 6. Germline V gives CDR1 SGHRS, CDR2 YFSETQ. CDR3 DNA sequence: TGCGCCAGCAGCCGAGACGGACAGGACAATGAGCAGTTCTTC. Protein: CASSRDGQDNEQFF.

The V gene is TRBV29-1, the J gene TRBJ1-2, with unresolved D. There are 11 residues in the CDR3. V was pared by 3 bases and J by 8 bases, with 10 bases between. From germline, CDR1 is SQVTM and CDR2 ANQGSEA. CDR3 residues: CSVDRLEGYTF. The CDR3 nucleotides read TGCAGCGTTGACAGACTGGAAGGCTACACCTTC.

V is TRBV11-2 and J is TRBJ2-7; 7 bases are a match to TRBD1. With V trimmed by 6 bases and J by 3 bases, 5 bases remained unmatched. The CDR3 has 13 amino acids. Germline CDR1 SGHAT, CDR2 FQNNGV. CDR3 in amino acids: CASSGAGGYEQYF. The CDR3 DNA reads TGTGCCAGCAGTGGGGCAGGGGGCTACGAGCAGTACTTC.

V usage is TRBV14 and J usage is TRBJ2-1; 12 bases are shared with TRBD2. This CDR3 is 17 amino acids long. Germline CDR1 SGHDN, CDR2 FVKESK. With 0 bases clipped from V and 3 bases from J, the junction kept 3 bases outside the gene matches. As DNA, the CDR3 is TGTGCCAGCAGCCAAGAGCGGGGACTAGCGGGCTACAATGAGCAGTTCTTC. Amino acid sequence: CASSQERGLAGYNEQFF.

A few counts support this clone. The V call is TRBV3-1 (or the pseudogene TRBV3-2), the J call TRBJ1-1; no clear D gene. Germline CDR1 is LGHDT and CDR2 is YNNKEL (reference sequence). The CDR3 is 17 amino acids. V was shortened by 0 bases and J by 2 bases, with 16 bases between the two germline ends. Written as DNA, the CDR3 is TGTGCCAGCAGCCAAGATTCTAACAGAGCACGTAACACTGAAGCTTTCTTT. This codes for CASSQDSNRARNTEAFF.

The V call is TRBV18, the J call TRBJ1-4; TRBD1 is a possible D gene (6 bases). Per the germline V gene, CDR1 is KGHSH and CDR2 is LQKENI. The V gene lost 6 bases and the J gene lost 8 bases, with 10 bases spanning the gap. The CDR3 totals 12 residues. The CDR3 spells CASSPGGEKLFF. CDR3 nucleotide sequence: TGTGCCAGCTCGCCGGGGGGCGAAAAACTGTTTTTT.

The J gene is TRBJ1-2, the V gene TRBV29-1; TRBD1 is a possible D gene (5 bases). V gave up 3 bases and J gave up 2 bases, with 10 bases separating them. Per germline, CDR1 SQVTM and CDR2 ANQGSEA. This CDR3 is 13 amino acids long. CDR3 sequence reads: CSVEVRVNYGYTF. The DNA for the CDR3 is TGCAGCGTTGAGGTCAGGGTCAACTATGGCTACACCTTC.

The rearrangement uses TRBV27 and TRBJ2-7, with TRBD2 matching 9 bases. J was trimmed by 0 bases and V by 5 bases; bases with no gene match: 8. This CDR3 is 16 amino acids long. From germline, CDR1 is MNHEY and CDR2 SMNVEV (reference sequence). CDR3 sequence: CASSPRLAGASYEQYF. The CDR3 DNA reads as TGTGCCAGCAGTCCTCGCTTAGCGGGAGCCTCCTACGAGCAGTACTTC.

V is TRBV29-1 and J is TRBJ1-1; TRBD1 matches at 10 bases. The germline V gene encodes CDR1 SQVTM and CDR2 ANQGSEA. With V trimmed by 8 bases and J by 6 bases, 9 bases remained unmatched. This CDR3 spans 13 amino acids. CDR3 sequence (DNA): TGCAGCTTGAGACAGGGGGCCGTCTCTGAAGCTTTCTTT. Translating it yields CSLRQGAVSEAFF.

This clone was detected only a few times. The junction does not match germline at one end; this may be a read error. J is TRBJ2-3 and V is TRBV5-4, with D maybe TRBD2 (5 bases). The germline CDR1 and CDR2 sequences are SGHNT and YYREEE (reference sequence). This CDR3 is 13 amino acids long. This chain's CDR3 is CASSLDLSDTQYF. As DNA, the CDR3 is TGTGCCAGCAGTTTGGACTTATCAGATACGCAGTATTTT.

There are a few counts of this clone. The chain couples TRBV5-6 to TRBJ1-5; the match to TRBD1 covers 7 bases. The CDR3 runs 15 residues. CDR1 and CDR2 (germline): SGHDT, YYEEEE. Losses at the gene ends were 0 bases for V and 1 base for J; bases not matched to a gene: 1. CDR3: CASSLDRGSNQPQHF. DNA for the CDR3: TGTGCCAGCAGCTTGGACAGGGGAAGCAATCAGCCCCAGCATTTT.

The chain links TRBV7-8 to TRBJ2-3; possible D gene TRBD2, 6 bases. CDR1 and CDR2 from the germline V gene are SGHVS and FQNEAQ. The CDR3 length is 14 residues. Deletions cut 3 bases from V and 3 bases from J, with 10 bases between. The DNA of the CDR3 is TGTGCCAGCAGCTTGTTACGGGGGACAGATACGCAGTATTTT. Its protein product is CASSLLRGTDTQYF.

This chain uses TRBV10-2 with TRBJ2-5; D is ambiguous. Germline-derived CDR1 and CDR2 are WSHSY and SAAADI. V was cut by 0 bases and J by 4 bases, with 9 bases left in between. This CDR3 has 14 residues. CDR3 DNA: TGCGCCAGCAGTGAGTCCACGGTCACAGAGACCCAGTACTTC. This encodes CASSESTVTETQYF.

CDR3 sequence: CASFDRPDCNEQFF. CDR3 bases: TGTGCCAGCTTTGACAGGCCAGATTGCAATGAGCAGTTCTTC. The V gene is TRBV6-9, the J gene TRBJ2-1; weak D call: TRBD1 (6 bases). Germline CDR1 and CDR2: MNHGY and SVAAGI. Trimming pared 8 bases from V and 6 bases from J, leaving 17 bases between. The CDR3 extends over 14 amino acids.

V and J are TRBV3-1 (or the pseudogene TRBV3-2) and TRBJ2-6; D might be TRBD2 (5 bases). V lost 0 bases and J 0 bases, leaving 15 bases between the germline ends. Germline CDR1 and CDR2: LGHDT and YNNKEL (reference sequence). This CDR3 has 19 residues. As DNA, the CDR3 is TGTGCCAGCAGCCAAGATAAGGGAGAGCGGACCTCTGGGGCCAACGTCCTGACTTTC. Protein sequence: CASSQDKGERTSGANVLTF.

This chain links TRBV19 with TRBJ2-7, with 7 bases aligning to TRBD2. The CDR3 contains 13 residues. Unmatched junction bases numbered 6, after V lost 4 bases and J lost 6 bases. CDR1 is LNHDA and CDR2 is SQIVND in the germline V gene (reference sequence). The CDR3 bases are TGTGCCAGTAGTAGGGCGGGAGCCTTCGAGCAGTACTTC. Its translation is CASSRAGAFEQYF. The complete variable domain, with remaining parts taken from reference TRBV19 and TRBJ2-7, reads DGGITQSPKYLFRKEGQNVTLSCEQNLNHDAMYWYRQDPGQGLRLIYYSQIVNDFQKGDIAEGYSVSREKKESFPLTVTSAQKNPTAFYLCASSRAGAFEQYFGPGTRLTVT.

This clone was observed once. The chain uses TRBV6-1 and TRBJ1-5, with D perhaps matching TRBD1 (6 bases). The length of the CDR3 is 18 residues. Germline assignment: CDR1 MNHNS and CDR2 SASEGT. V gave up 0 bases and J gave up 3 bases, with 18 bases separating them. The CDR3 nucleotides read TGTGCCAGCAGTGAAGCTCCGGACAGCAACGCCTACAATCAGCCCCAGCATTTT. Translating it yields CASSEAPDSNAYNQPQHF.

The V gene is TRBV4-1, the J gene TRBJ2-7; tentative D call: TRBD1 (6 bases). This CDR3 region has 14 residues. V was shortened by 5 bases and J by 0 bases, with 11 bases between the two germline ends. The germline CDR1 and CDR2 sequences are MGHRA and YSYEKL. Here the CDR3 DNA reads TGCGCCAGCAGCGCCGGACAGAGCTCCTACGAGCAGTACTTC. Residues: CASSAGQSSYEQYF.

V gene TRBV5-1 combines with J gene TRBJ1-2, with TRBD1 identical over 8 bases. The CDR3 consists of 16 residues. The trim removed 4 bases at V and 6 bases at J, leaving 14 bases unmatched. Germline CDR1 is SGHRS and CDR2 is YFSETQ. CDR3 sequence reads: CASSPGRQGPFDGYTF. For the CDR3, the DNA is TGCGCCAGCAGCCCTGGCCGACAGGGGCCTTTCGATGGCTACACCTTC.

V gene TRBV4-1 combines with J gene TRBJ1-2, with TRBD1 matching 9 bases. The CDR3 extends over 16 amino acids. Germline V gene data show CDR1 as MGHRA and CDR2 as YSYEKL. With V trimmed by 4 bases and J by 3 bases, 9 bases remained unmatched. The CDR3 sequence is CASSLNPGTGYYGYTF. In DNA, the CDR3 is TGCGCCAGCAGCCTCAACCCCGGGACAGGGTACTATGGCTACACCTTC.

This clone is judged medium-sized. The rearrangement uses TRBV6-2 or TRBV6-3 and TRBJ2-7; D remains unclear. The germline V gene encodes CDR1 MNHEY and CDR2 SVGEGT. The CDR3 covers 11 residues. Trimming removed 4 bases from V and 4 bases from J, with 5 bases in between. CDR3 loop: CASSFSYEQYF. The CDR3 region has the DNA TGTGCCAGCAGTTTTTCGTACGAGCAGTACTTC.

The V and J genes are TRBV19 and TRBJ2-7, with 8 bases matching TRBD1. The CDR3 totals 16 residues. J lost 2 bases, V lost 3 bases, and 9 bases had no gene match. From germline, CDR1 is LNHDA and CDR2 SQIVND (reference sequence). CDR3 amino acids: CASSISMGQVPYEQYF. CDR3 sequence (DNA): TGTGCCAGTAGTATCAGTATGGGACAGGTGCCCTACGAGCAGTACTTC.

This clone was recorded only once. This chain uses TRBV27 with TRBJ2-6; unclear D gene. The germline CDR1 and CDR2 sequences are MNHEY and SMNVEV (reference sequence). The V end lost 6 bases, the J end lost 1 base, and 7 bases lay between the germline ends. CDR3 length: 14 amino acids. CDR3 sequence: CASSHGSGANVLTF. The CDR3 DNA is TGTGCCAGCAGCCACGGGTCTGGGGCCAACGTCCTGACTTTC. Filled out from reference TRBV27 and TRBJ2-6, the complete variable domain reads EAQVTQNPRYLITVTGKKLTVTCSQNMNHEYMSWYRQDPGLGLRQIYYSMNVEVTDKGDVPEGYKVSRKEKRNFPLILESPSPNQTSLYFCASSHGSGANVLTFGAGSRLTVL.